Shown below are 9 T cell receptor beta chains from a single sample sequenced in a study of blood T cell repertoires in COVID-19. Assay: immunoSEQ multiplex PCR; the TCRdb copy retains only in-frame clones and omits some. The table records around 170,000 clones, 70% to 90% of them present only once. The sequencing input was peripheral blood. All receptors derive from a young woman with acute or convalescent COVID-19.

This chain uses TRBV4-1 with TRBJ2-2; D unresolved. Trimming pared 4 bases from V and 5 bases from J, leaving 11 bases between. Germline V CDR1 and CDR2: MGHRA, YSYEKL. This CDR3 is 14 amino acids long. Here the CDR3 DNA reads TGCGCCAGCAGCCCCCTCCTAAAAACCGGGGAGCTGTTTTTT. Protein product: CASSPLLKTGELFF.

The gene calls are TRBV18 and TRBJ1-3, with D tentatively TRBD1 (5 bases). V was clipped by 3 bases and J by 2 bases, with 8 bases between them. Germline loops: CDR1 KGHSH, CDR2 LQKENI. The CDR3 totals 14 residues. CDR3 nucleotides: TGTGCCAGCTCACCGGGGCTCGCTGGAAACACCATATATTTT. Amino acids: CASSPGLAGNTIYF.

The rearrangement links TRBV7-2 to TRBJ2-7, with D hard to call. Trimming removed 1 base from V and 3 bases from J, with 7 bases in between. In germline, CDR1 is SGHTA, CDR2 FQGNSA. This CDR3 has 13 residues. This CDR3 reads CASSLGAIYEQYF. The CDR3 DNA reads TGTGCCAGCAGCTTAGGGGCCATCTACGAGCAGTACTTC.

The rearrangement joins TRBV2 to TRBJ2-1; D perhaps matches TRBD1 (6 bases). CDR1 and CDR2 (germline): SNHLY, FYNNEI. Trimming left V 11 bases short and J 4 bases short, with 18 bases between. The CDR3 is made up of 14 amino acids. The CDR3 region has the DNA TGTGCCGGGGACAAGGCGCAAGCTTACAATGAGCAGTTCTTC. This translates into CAGDKAQAYNEQFF.

This clone is termed medium-sized (0.01 to 0.1%). The chain joins TRBV18 to TRBJ2-6; D not certain. Germline V gene data show CDR1 as KGHSH and CDR2 as LQKENI. V lost 1 base and J lost 2, with 9 bases in between. The CDR3 is 16 amino acids. Written as DNA, the CDR3 is TGTGCCAGCTCACCACAAGCAGGTACTGGGGCCAACGTCCTGACTTTC. Protein: CASSPQAGTGANVLTF. The full variable domain, with the rest looked up from reference TRBV18 and TRBJ2-6, is NAGVMQNPRHLVRRRGQEARLRCSPMKGHSHVYWYRQLPEEGLKFMVYLQKENIIDESGMPKERFSAEFPKEGPSILRIQQVVRGDSAAYFCASSPQAGTGANVLTFGAGSRLTVL.

The rearrangement links TRBV4-1 to TRBJ2-1; TRBD2 matches at 9 bases. The CDR3 has 14 amino acids. Germline trimming cut 6 bases from V and 8 bases from J; bases unmatched to any gene: 8. CDR1 and CDR2 (germline): MGHRA, YSYEKL. DNA of the CDR3: TGCGCCAGCAGGGGTAGCGGGAGTTGGGATGAGCAGTTCTTC. This gives the protein CASRGSGSWDEQFF.

J is TRBJ2-1 and V is TRBV5-1, with 8 bases aligning to TRBD2. The length of the CDR3 is 15 residues. Looked up from germline, CDR1 is SGHRS and CDR2 is YFSETQ. Unmatched junction bases numbered 15, after V lost 1 base and J lost 15 bases. CDR3 in DNA: TGCGCCAGCAGCTTGATGACTAGCGATGCAGAGAGGCGGTTCTTC. It encodes CASSLMTSDAERRFF.

In its sample, this clone was seen a few times. The J gene is TRBJ2-3, the V gene TRBV4-1, with TRBD1 matching 7 bases. CDR1 is MGHRA and CDR2 is YSYEKL in the germline V gene. J gave up 5 bases and V 0 bases, and 11 bases lay outside the gene matches. The CDR3 extends over 17 amino acids. The CDR3 sequence is CASSQDIRGLLGDTQYF. The CDR3 region has the DNA TGCGCCAGCAGCCAAGATATAAGGGGGCTACTCGGAGATACGCAGTATTTT.

The V gene is TRBV5-1, the J gene TRBJ2-1, with a weak D call TRBD2 (6 bases). V dropped 4 bases and J dropped 0 bases, with 11 bases sitting between them. The germline CDR1 and CDR2 sequences are SGHRS and YFSETQ. The CDR3 covers 15 residues. Written as DNA, the CDR3 is TGCGCCAGCAGCCTGGACGGGAGCTCCTACAATGAGCAGTTCTTC. Protein sequence: CASSLDGSSYNEQFF.